This T cell receptor beta chain was identified during a study of T cells in Graves' hyperthyroidism and ophthalmopathy. Amplified regions were TCR beta CDR3 sequences from RNA transcripts. Primed by the HTBI set, a first-round RT-PCR was run on the TCR CDR3. Each CDR3 protein gets one entry after TCRdb re-called the multiplex PCR reads with MiXCR. The table includes fewer than 700,000 distinct CDR3 sequences, under 20% detected once. This clonotype was seen at least ten times. The CDR3 loop spans 16 amino acids. The germline V gene encodes CDR1 MDHEN and CDR2 SYDVKM. Trimming removed 2 bases from V and 5 bases from J, with 16 bases in between.

The rearrangement uses TRBV28 and TRBJ2-4, with no clear D. Sequences were obtained from blood. The sequence came from a woman in her 30s with Graves' hyperthyroidism. Here the CDR3 reads CASSLLPGLGQNIQYF. DNA for the CDR3: TGTGCCAGCAGTTTACTACCGGGTCTAGGGCAAAACATTCAGTACTTC.